Shown below are 20 T cell receptor beta chains from a single sample sequenced in a study of blood T cell repertoires in COVID-19. Generated by immunoSEQ multiplex PCR, the TCRdb table keeps only in-frame clones and is missing some. The data hold 350,000 to 550,000 clones, with 85% to 90% observed a single time. The specimen sequenced was PBMCs or T cells enriched from blood (not recorded which). Every receptor here comes from a man aged 25-40 years who had recovered from COVID-19.

V and J are TRBV12-3 or TRBV12-4 and TRBJ2-7, with D tentatively TRBD1 (6 bases). Trimming removed 11 bases from V and 2 bases from J, with 16 bases in between. The CDR3 loop spans 13 amino acids. DNA of the CDR3: TGTGCCTCAACGTTGGGGGCCCCCTACGAGCAGTACTTC. As protein: CASTLGAPYEQYF.

J is TRBJ1-5 and V is TRBV6-5, with 8 bases identical to TRBD1. The V segment lost 6 bases and the J segment 6 bases; nucleotides outside the gene matches: 10. The length of the CDR3 is 15 residues. Per germline, CDR1 MNHEY and CDR2 SVGAGI. CDR3 loop: CASREQGAIGQPQHF. The CDR3 DNA follows: TGTGCCAGCAGGGAGCAGGGGGCGATCGGTCAGCCCCAGCATTTT.

V usage is TRBV5-1 and J usage is TRBJ2-1; maybe TRBD2 (6 bases). The germline CDR1 and CDR2 sequences are SGHRS and YFSETQ. V dropped 0 bases and J dropped 3 bases, with 13 bases sitting between them. The CDR3 is made up of 16 amino acids. The CDR3 sequence: CASSLAGSGNYNEQFF. The CDR3, as DNA: TGCGCCAGCAGCTTGGCTGGTAGCGGAAACTACAATGAGCAGTTCTTC.

In the case of this clone: The DNA is omitted, as the CDR3 cannot be located on it reliably, and the CDR3 follows TCRdb's listing. This chain joins TRBV7-2 and TRBJ2-1; TRBD2 is the table's D call and was not checked against the DNA. Germline V lookup: CDR1 SGHTA, CDR2 FQGNSA. The CDR3 is 14 amino acids in total, end residues counted. The CDR3 sequence: CASSFGGGAGEKFF.

The chain is built from TRBV10-1 and TRBJ2-3; D gene unclear. Trimming took off 5 bases at V and 4 bases at J, with 10 bases between the two ends. CDR1 WNHNN and CDR2 SYGVQD come from the germline V gene (reference sequence). This CDR3 is 13 amino acids long. The DNA for the CDR3 is TGCGCCAGCAGTTCGCGCCCGCCAGATACGCAGTATTTT. The encoded protein is CASSSRPPDTQYF.

This chain uses TRBV10-2 with TRBJ2-7, with D possibly TRBD2 on 5 matching bases. Germline CDR1 WSHSY, CDR2 SAAADI. V lost 8 bases and J 2 bases, leaving 19 bases between the germline ends. The CDR3 runs to 15 residues. CDR3 amino acids: CASGVGPGIPYEQYF. The CDR3 DNA follows: TGCGCCAGCGGGGTCGGCCCGGGGATTCCCTACGAGCAGTACTTC.

The chain combines TRBV4-1 with TRBJ2-7, with D perhaps matching TRBD2 (6 bases). Germline V CDR1 and CDR2: MGHRA, YSYEKL. CDR3 length: 14 residues. Trimming left V 4 bases short and J 5 bases short, with 15 bases between. CDR3 DNA: TGCGCCAGCAGCCGGGCGGGAATCTCGAACGAGCAGTACTTC. Its translation: CASSRAGISNEQYF.

The count of this clone is one. V usage is TRBV5-6 and J usage is TRBJ2-1, with D possibly TRBD2 on 6 matching bases. V was cut by 0 bases and J by 9 bases, with 13 bases left in between. This CDR3 contains 14 residues. Germline V CDR1 and CDR2: SGHDT, YYEEEE. The DNA of the CDR3 is TGTGCCAGCAGCTTGGTAGGGCCCGGGGGTGAGCAGTTCTTC. It codes for CASSLVGPGGEQFF.

The chain has TRBV6-6 and TRBJ2-5; TRBD1 agrees at 7 bases. This CDR3 is 16 amino acids long. V trimming: 5 bases; J trimming: 0 bases; junction bases outside the gene matches: 9. Germline V lookup: CDR1 MNHNY, CDR2 SVGAGI (reference sequence). DNA for the CDR3: TGTGCCAGCAGTAAACCCAAGGGGACAGACCAAGAGACCCAGTACTTC. Amino acids: CASSKPKGTDQETQYF.

V usage is TRBV30 and J usage is TRBJ2-7; TRBD1 matches at 8 bases. The V and J ends lost 1 base and 4 bases, in that order; junction bases with no gene match: 6. The CDR3 covers 14 residues. Germline V gene sequence: CDR1 GTSNPN, CDR2 SVGIG (reference sequence). The CDR3 DNA sequence: TGTGCCTGGAGTGGCACAGGGGGTAGGTACGAGCAGTACTTC. Its translation: CAWSGTGGRYEQYF. The whole variable domain, remainder taken from reference TRBV30 and TRBJ2-7, is SQTIHQWPATLVQPVGSPLSLECTVEGTSNPNLYWYRQAAGRGLQLLFYSVGIGQISSEVPQNLSASRPQDRQFILSSKKLLLSDSGFYLCAWSGTGGRYEQYFGPGTRLTVT.

With respect to this clone: Mismatch with germline at one junction end may stem from a read error. This chain joins TRBV3-1 (or the pseudogene TRBV3-2) and TRBJ2-1, with TRBD1 as a possible D gene (5 bases). This CDR3 has 15 residues. Germline CDR1 and CDR2: LGHDT and YNNKEL (reference sequence). CDR3 residues: CASSEEGVALGEQFF. CDR3 bases: TGTGCCAGCAGCGAAGAAGGGGTAGCCCTCGGTGAGCAGTTCTTC.

This clone was picked up one time. This chain's CDR3 is CASSVGLAGVRETQYF. DNA for the CDR3: TGCGCCAGCAGCGTAGGGCTAGCGGGGGTCCGGGAGACCCAGTACTTC. The chain links TRBV10-1 to TRBJ2-5, with TRBD2 matching over 10 bases. Germline CDR1 and CDR2: WNHNN and SYGVQD (reference sequence). This CDR3 spans 16 amino acids. The trim removed 6 bases at V and 5 bases at J, leaving 12 bases unmatched.

The J gene is TRBJ2-1, the V gene TRBV10-2; the D gene is possibly TRBD2 (6 bases). Germline V lookup: CDR1 WSHSY, CDR2 SAAADI. The CDR3 is 19 residues long. V was shortened by 3 bases and J by 0 bases, with 21 bases between the two germline ends. For the CDR3, the DNA is TGCGCCAGCAGTGACCCGACTAGGTTAAGGGAAGGCTCCTACAATGAGCAGTTCTTC. It specifies CASSDPTRLREGSYNEQFF.

This chain joins TRBV5-1 and TRBJ1-3; weak D call: TRBD1 (5 bases). This CDR3 region has 17 residues. Germline V lookup: CDR1 SGHRS, CDR2 YFSETQ. V lost 1 base, J lost 0 bases, and 14 bases lay in between. The CDR3 is CASSLKGEAHSGNTIYF. The CDR3 DNA sequence: TGCGCCAGCAGCTTGAAAGGGGAGGCCCACTCTGGAAACACCATATATTTT.

The chain joins TRBV11-2 to TRBJ1-6, with D perhaps TRBD1 (5 bases). Deletions cut 4 bases from V and 9 bases from J, with 10 bases between. Germline-derived CDR1 and CDR2 are SGHAT and FQNNGV. The CDR3 totals 13 residues. The CDR3 sequence: CASSSGGGSPLHF. CDR3 nucleotide sequence: TGTGCCAGCAGCTCCGGGGGAGGTTCACCCCTCCACTTT.

The rearrangement uses TRBV19 and TRBJ1-1; 9 positions match TRBD1. Per germline, CDR1 LNHDA and CDR2 SQIVND (reference sequence). V lost 3 bases, J lost 6 bases, and 8 bases stayed unmatched. The CDR3 is 15 residues long. As DNA, the CDR3 is TGTGCCAGTAGTATCTCGGGACAGGGTGACTCTGAAGCTTTCTTT. Translation: CASSISGQGDSEAFF.

The genes are TRBV19 and TRBJ1-1, with D unclear. The CDR3 has 13 residues. V gave up 2 bases and J gave up 1 base, with 5 bases separating them. Germline V gene lookup returns CDR1 LNHDA and CDR2 SQIVND (reference sequence). The CDR3 sequence: CASSIIKNTEAFF. The DNA for the CDR3 is TGTGCCAGTAGTATAATTAAGAACACTGAAGCTTTCTTT.

The chain couples TRBV10-3 to TRBJ2-3; 9 bases fit TRBD1. Unmatched junction bases numbered 15, after V lost 5 bases and J lost 0 bases. From germline, CDR1 is ENHRY and CDR2 SYGVKD. The CDR3 loop spans 19 amino acids. The CDR3 region is CAISTQPGQGPSSTDTQYF. CDR3 sequence (DNA): TGTGCCATCAGTACACAACCGGGACAGGGACCCTCTAGCACAGATACGCAGTATTTT.

This chain uses TRBV24-1 with TRBJ1-1, with D unresolved. The CDR3 has 16 amino acids. The ends were cut back, 2 bases at V and 1 base at J, with 13 bases in the middle. CDR1 and CDR2 from the germline V gene are KGHDR and SFDVKD. The CDR3 DNA is TGTGCCACCAGTGATTCGCCCTTGACTGGGAACACTGAAGCTTTCTTT. It encodes CATSDSPLTGNTEAFF.

This chain links TRBV29-1 with TRBJ1-1, with D possibly being TRBD1 (5 bases). V was shortened by 4 bases and J by 0 bases, with 12 bases between the two germline ends. The germline CDR1 and CDR2 sequences are SQVTM and ANQGSEA. CDR3 length: 14 residues. The CDR3 DNA sequence: TGCAGCGTTGTCAGAGCAGGGTTGAACACTGAAGCTTTCTTT. It is translated as CSVVRAGLNTEAFF.